This T cell receptor (beta chain) was sequenced during a study of blood T cells in healthy people across ages. Together with a sample-barcoded 5' primer, a J-beta primer mix was included in a second PCR lasting roughly 6 to 12 cycles. TCRdb ran MiXCR on the 5' RACE reads and lists one entry per CDR3 protein. The sample holds about 830,000 distinct CDR3 sequences, about three fifths seen once. The receptor was isolated from a man aged 25 to 40 in good health. Sequencing input: blood.

The CDR3 nucleotides read TGTGCCAGCAGCTTACTAGCGACCTTGGCCAATGAGCAGTTCTTC. Protein sequence: CASSLLATLANEQFF. The chain recombines TRBV7-2 with TRBJ2-1, with TRBD2 as a possible D gene (6 bases). In germline, CDR1 is SGHTA, CDR2 FQGNSA. This CDR3 contains 15 residues. Trimming shortened V by 2 bases and J by 6 bases, and 14 bases separated the two germline ends.